The 13 T cell receptor beta chains below come from one sample, sequenced in a study of beta chain features in type 1 diabetes. Study results and caveats: Moderate but significant shortening of TCRB CDR3s was recorded in all four CD4+ subsets from Type 1 diabetes patients.

Reverse transcribing all isolated RNA meant expressed TCRB transcripts were sequenced. Using immunoSEQ multiplex PCR, the repertoire was profiled, and TCRdb retains in-frame clones only, with some absent. The sample contains approximately 170,000 clones, about 7.9% of which appear only once. These receptors have no identified antigens. Sequenced sample: central memory CD4+ T cells from blood. All receptors come from a man younger than 35 with type 1 diabetes.

In this sample, this clone turned up a few times. V usage is TRBV5-1 and J usage is TRBJ2-7; maybe TRBD2 (5 bases). The CDR3 length is 13 residues. Germline V gives CDR1 SGHRS, CDR2 YFSETQ. Trimming cost V 3 bases and J 4 bases, with 11 bases left between them. CDR3 residues: CASSSSGRYEQYF. CDR3 in DNA: TGCGCCAGCAGCTCCAGCGGACGGTACGAGCAGTACTTC.

CDR3 DNA sequence: TGTGCCAGCAGCTTAGATTCCGCCGAAGGAGGTTCACCCCTCCACTTT. It translates to CASSLDSAEGGSPLHF. The chain joins TRBV7-2 to TRBJ1-6, with D uncertain. This CDR3 is built from 16 residues. CDR1 SGHTA and CDR2 FQGNSA come from the germline V gene. Between the trimmed V and J ends, which lost 1 base and 9 bases, there was a span of 16 bases.

The V and J genes are TRBV5-1 and TRBJ1-1; D may be TRBD1 (5 bases). The CDR3 length is 14 residues. From germline, CDR1 is SGHRS and CDR2 YFSETQ. V was clipped by 1 base and J by 7 bases, with 14 bases between them. This CDR3 is CASSLSGSGGEAFF. Here the CDR3 DNA reads TGCGCCAGCAGCTTGAGCGGGAGCGGGGGTGAAGCTTTCTTT.

This clone occurred a few times. The chain joins TRBV15 to TRBJ1-1; the D is unclear. Germline CDR1 is LNHNV and CDR2 is YYDKDF (reference sequence). V lost 6 bases, J lost 7 bases, and 21 bases lay in between. The CDR3 totals 15 residues. CDR3 in amino acids: CATRTKEVNVGEAFF. CDR3 nucleotides: TGTGCCACCAGAACTAAAGAGGTGAATGTGGGTGAAGCTTTCTTT.

CDR3 nucleotides: TGCACCAGCAGCCAAGATCTCGTCCAGGGGACCTCCTACGAGCAGTACTTC. This encodes CTSSQDLVQGTSYEQYF. The gene calls are TRBV1 and TRBJ2-7; TRBD1, the table's D call, was not compared with the DNA. TRBV1 is listed as a pseudogene. The CDR3 is 17 residues long.

This clone was detected once. This chain uses TRBV27 with TRBJ1-1, with a tentative D call TRBD1 (5 bases). The CDR3 contains 13 residues. Per germline, CDR1 MNHEY and CDR2 SMNVEV (reference sequence). The germline V and J ends were trimmed by 2 bases and 7 bases, with 11 bases remaining between them. Here the CDR3 DNA reads TGTGCCAGCAGTTTAAAACATAGGGGTGAAGCTTTCTTT. Amino acid sequence: CASSLKHRGEAFF.

There are many counts of this clone. The CDR3 DNA is TGTGCCATCAGTGAGTCAAGACAGCCATGGGACACCGGGGAGCTGTTTTTT. Translation: CAISESRQPWDTGELFF. The chain carries TRBV10-3 and TRBJ2-2, with D perhaps matching TRBD1 (5 bases). This CDR3 comprises 17 residues. Germline V gene data show CDR1 as ENHRY and CDR2 as SYGVKD. Trimming cost V 0 bases and J 3 bases, with 14 bases left between them.

CDR3 sequence (DNA): TGTGCCTGGGGAAGGATTACAGGGGGCGTTGGGAATGAGCAGTTCTTC. Translation: CAWGRITGGVGNEQFF. The rearrangement links TRBV30 to TRBJ2-1, with 9 bases that match TRBD1. CDR3 length: 16 amino acids. Trimming at V came to 5 bases and at J to 7 bases, leaving 15 bases not matched to a gene. Germline V CDR1 and CDR2: GTSNPN, SVGIG (reference sequence).

This clone was detected a few times. The genes are TRBV6-1 and TRBJ2-7; unclear D gene. CDR1 is MNHNS and CDR2 is SASEGT in the germline V gene. There are 13 residues in the CDR3. With 4 bases removed from V and 4 bases from J, the gap between germline ends came to 11 bases. The CDR3 region has the DNA TGTGCCAGCAGTGGACGCGAGGTTTACGAGCAGTACTTC. Translating it yields CASSGREVYEQYF.

The genes are TRBV15 and TRBJ1-1; no reliable D call. Germline CDR1 LNHNV, CDR2 YYDKDF (reference sequence). The length of the CDR3 is 14 residues. V lost 0 bases to trimming and J lost 4 bases, with 9 bases between them. CDR3 residues: CATSRDRRGTEAFF. The CDR3 DNA reads as TGTGCCACCAGCAGAGATCGGAGAGGCACTGAAGCTTTCTTT.

This clone was observed a handful of times. The V gene is TRBV4-1, the J gene TRBJ1-4; no firm D call. This CDR3 comprises 12 residues. Per germline, CDR1 MGHRA and CDR2 YSYEKL. V was trimmed by 1 base and J by 6 bases, leaving 3 bases between them. The CDR3: CASSQAYEKLFF. CDR3 nucleotide sequence: TGCGCCAGCAGCCAAGCATATGAAAAACTGTTTTTT.

The chain combines TRBV28 with TRBJ2-6; D gene ambiguous. V was cut by 5 bases and J by 2 bases, with 10 bases left in between. The germline CDR1 and CDR2 sequences are MDHEN and SYDVKM. There are 15 residues in the CDR3. The CDR3 nucleotides are TGTGCCAGCAGTCTTCCATCGGCTGGGGCCAACGTCCTGACTTTC. Encoded protein: CASSLPSAGANVLTF. The full variable domain, completed using reference TRBV28 and TRBJ2-6, is DVKVTQSSRYLVKRTGEKVFLECVQDMDHENMFWYRQDPGLGLRLIYFSYDVKMKEKGDIPEGYSVSREKKERFSLILESASTNQTSMYLCASSLPSAGANVLTFGAGSRLTVL.

The chain couples TRBV7-8 to TRBJ2-5; 8 bases fit TRBD2. The trim removed 11 bases at V and 2 bases at J, leaving 10 bases unmatched. This CDR3 contains 14 residues. The germline CDR1 and CDR2 sequences are SGHVS and FQNEAQ. The CDR3 here is CAGGRLALQETQYF. CDR3 nucleotide sequence: TGTGCCGGTGGTAGACTAGCGTTACAAGAGACCCAGTACTTC.